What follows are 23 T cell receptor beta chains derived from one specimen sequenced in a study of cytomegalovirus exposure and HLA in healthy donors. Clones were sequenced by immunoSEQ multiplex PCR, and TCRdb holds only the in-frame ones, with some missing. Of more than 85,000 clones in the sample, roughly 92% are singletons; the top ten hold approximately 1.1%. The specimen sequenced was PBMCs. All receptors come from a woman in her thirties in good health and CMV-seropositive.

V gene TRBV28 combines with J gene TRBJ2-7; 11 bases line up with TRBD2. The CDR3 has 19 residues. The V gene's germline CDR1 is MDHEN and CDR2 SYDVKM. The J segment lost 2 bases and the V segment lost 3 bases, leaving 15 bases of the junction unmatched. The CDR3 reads CASSLGSPTSGVKPYEQYF. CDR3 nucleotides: TGTGCCAGCAGTTTGGGCAGCCCGACTAGCGGGGTAAAGCCCTACGAGCAGTACTTC.

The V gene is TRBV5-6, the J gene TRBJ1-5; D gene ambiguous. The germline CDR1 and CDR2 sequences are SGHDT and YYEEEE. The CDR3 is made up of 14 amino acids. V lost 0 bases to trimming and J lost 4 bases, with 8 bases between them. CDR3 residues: CASSLAAVNQPQHF. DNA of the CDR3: TGTGCCAGCAGCTTGGCCGCGGTGAATCAGCCCCAGCATTTT.

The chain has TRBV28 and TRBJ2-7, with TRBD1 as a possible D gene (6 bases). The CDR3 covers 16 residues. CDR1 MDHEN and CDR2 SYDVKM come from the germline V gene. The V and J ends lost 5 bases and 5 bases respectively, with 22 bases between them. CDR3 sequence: CASSANAGQTFDEQYF. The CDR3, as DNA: TGTGCCAGCAGTGCCAACGCCGGACAGACCTTCGACGAGCAGTACTTC.

The CDR3 nucleotides are TGTGCCAGCAGTTACCTAGGGGCAGCCGGGAACACTGAAGCTTTCTTT. Translated: CASSYLGAAGNTEAFF. The chain couples TRBV6-5 to TRBJ1-1, with TRBD1 as a possible D gene (5 bases). V was pared by 2 bases and J by 1 base, with 14 bases between. This CDR3 region has 16 residues. Germline loops: CDR1 MNHEY, CDR2 SVGAGI.

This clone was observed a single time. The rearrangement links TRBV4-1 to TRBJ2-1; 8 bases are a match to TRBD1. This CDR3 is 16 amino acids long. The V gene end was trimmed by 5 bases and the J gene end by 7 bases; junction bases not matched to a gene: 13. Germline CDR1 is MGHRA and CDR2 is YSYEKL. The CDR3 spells CASSRVSGTGSNEQFF. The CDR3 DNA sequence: TGCGCCAGCAGCAGAGTCTCCGGGACAGGATCAAATGAGCAGTTCTTC.

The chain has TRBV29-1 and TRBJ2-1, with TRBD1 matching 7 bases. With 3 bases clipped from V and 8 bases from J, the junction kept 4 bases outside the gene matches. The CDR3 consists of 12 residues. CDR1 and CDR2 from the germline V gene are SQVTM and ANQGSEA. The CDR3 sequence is CSVDRGLYEQFF. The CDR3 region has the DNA TGCAGCGTTGACAGGGGGTTGTATGAGCAGTTCTTC.

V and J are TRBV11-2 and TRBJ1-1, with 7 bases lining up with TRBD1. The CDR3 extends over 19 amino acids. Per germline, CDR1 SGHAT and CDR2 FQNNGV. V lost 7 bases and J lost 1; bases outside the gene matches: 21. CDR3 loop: CASNRLGRDRPPENTEAFF. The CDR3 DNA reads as TGTGCCAGCAATCGACTCGGAAGGGACAGACCTCCTGAGAACACTGAAGCTTTCTTT.

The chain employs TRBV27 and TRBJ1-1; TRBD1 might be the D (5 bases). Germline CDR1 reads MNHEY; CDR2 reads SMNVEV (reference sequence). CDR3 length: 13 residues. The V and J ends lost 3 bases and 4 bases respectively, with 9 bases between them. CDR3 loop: CASSFQGGTEAFF. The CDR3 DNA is TGTGCCAGCAGTTTTCAGGGAGGCACTGAAGCTTTCTTT.

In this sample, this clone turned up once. CDR3 region: CATSNGRINEQFF. In nucleotides, the CDR3 is TGTGCCACCAGCAATGGGAGGATCAATGAGCAGTTCTTC. The chain employs TRBV15 and TRBJ2-1, with D tentatively TRBD2 (6 bases). Germline V gene data show CDR1 as LNHNV and CDR2 as YYDKDF (reference sequence). CDR3 length equals 13 residues. V was clipped by 4 bases and J by 6 bases, with 10 bases between them.

CDR3 nucleotide sequence: TGTGCCATCAGTGGGACATCAGACACCGGGGAGCTGTTTTTT. It yields the protein CAISGTSDTGELFF. V and J are TRBV10-3 and TRBJ2-2; D might be TRBD1 (5 bases). CDR3 length equals 14 residues. Trimming removed 4 bases at V and 3 bases at J, with 9 bases between. Germline V gene data show CDR1 as ENHRY and CDR2 as SYGVKD.

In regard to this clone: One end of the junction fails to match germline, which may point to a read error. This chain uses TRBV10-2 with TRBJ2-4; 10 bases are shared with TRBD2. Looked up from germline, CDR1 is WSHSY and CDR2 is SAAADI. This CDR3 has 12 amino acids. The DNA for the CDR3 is TGCGCCAGCAGTGAGTCGATAGCGGGAGGCAGCTTC. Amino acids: CASSESIAGGSF.

The CDR3 DNA reads TGCGCCAGCAGATTGATGGGCGACAACACTGAAGCTTTCTTT. Translation: CASRLMGDNTEAFF. The chain uses TRBV5-1 and TRBJ1-1; D gene unclear. Deletions cut 5 bases from V and 2 bases from J, with 13 bases between. The CDR3 runs 14 residues. Germline-derived CDR1 and CDR2 are SGHRS and YFSETQ.

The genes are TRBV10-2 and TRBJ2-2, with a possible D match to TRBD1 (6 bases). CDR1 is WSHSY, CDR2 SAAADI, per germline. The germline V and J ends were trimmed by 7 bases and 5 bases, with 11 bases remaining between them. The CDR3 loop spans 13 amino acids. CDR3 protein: CASMVTGTGELFF. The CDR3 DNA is TGCGCCAGCATGGTGACAGGAACCGGGGAGCTGTTTTTT.

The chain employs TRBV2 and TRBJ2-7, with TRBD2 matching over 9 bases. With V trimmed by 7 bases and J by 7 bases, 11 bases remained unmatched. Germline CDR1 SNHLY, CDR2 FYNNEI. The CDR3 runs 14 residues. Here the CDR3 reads CASTQSAGGGEQYF. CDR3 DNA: TGTGCCAGCACCCAATCAGCGGGAGGCGGGGAGCAGTACTTC.

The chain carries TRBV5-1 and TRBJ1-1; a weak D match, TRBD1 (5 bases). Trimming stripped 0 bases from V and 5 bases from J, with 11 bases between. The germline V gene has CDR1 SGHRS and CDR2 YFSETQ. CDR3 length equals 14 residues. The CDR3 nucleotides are TGCGCCAGCAGCTTGGGACAGCCGGAGACTGAAGCTTTCTTT. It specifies CASSLGQPETEAFF.

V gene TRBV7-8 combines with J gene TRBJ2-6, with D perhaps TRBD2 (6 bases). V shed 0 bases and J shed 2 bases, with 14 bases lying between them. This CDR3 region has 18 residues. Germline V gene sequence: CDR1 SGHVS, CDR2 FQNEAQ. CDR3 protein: CASSLAWSGFPGANVLTF. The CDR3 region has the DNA TGTGCCAGCAGCTTAGCGTGGAGCGGGTTCCCTGGGGCCAACGTCCTGACTTTC. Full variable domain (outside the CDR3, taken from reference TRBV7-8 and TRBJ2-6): GAGVSQSPRYKVAKRGQDVALRCDPISGHVSLFWYQQALGQGPEFLTYFQNEAQLDKSGLPSDRFFAERPEGSVSTLKIQRTQQEDSAVYLCASSLAWSGFPGANVLTFGAGSRLTVL.

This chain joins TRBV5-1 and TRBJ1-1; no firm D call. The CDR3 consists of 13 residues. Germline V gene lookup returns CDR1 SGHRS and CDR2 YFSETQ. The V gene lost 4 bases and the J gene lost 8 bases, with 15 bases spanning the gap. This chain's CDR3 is CASSLRGSSEAFF. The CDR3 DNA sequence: TGCGCCAGCAGCCTTAGAGGGTCGTCCGAAGCTTTCTTT.

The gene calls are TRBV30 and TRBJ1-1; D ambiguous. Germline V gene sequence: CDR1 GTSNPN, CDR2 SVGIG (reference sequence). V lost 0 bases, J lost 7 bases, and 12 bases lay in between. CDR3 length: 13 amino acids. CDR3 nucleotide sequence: TGTGCCTGGAGTGTAGGTGGTCCAGGTGAAGCTTTCTTT. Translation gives CAWSVGGPGEAFF.

CDR3 residues: CASRADGGSSYNEQFF. The CDR3 nucleotides are TGTGCCAGCAGGGCGGACGGGGGGAGCTCCTACAATGAGCAGTTCTTC. The genes are TRBV25-1 and TRBJ2-1; 7 bases match TRBD2. The CDR3 spans 16 residues. J gave up 0 bases and V 6 bases, and 8 bases lay outside the gene matches. Germline V lookup: CDR1 MGHDK, CDR2 SYGVNS.

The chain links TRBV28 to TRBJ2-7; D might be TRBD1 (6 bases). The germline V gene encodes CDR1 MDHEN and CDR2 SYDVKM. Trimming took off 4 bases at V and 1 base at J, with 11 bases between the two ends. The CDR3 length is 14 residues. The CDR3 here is CASSSPTGSYEQYF. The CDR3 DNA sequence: TGTGCCAGCAGTTCTCCGACAGGTTCCTACGAGCAGTACTTC.

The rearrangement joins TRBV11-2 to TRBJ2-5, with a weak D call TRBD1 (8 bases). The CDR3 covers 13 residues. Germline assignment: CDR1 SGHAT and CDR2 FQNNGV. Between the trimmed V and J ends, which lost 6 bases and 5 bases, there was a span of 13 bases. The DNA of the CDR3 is TGTGCCAGCAGGTACAGGGGGGGTGAGACCCAGTACTTC. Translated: CASRYRGGETQYF.

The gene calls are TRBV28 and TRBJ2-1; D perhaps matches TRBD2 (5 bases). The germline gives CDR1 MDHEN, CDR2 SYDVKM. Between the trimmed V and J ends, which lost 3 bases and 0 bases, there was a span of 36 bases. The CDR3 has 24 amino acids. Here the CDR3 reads CASSFVLFTLPGTKNHSSYNEQFF. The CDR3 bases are TGTGCCAGCAGTTTTGTTTTATTTACTCTACCGGGAACGAAGAACCACAGCTCCTACAATGAGCAGTTCTTC.

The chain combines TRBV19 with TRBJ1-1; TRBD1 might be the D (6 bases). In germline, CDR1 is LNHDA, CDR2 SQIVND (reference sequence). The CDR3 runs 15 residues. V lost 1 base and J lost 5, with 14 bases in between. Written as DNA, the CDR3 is TGTGCCAGTAGTATAGTGGCAGGGAGGGGGACTGAAGCTTTCTTT. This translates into CASSIVAGRGTEAFF.